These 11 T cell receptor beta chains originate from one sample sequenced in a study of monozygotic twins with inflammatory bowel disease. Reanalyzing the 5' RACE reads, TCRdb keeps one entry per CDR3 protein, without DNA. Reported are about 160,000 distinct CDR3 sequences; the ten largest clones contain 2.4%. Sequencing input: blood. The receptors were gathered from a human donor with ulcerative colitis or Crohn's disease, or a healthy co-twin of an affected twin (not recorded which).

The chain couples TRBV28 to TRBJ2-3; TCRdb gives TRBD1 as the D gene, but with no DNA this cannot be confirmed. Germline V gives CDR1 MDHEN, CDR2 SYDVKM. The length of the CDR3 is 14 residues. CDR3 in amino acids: CASSYGGGTDTQYF.

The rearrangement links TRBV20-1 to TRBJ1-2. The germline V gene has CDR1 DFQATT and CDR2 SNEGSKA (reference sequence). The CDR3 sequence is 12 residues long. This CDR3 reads CSASGRLDGYTF.

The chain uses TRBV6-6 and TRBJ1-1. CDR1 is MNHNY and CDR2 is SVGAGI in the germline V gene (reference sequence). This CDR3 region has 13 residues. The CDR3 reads CASSYSQNTEAFF.

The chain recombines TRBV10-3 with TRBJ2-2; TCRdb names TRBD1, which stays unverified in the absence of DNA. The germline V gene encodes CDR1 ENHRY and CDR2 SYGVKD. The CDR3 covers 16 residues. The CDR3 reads CAISENGGSNTGELFF.

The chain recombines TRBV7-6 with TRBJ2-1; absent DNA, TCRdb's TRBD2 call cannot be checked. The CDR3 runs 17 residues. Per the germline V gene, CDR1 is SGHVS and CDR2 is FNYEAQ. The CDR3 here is CASSLGLAGGYYNEQFF.

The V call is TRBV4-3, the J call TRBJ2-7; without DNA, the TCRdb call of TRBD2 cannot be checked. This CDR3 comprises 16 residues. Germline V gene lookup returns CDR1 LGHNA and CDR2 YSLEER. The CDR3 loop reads CASSQDMIGRVYEQYF.

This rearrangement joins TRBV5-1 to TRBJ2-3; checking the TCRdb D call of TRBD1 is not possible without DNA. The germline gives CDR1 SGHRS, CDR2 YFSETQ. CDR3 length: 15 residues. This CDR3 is CASSFLGDDTDTQYF.

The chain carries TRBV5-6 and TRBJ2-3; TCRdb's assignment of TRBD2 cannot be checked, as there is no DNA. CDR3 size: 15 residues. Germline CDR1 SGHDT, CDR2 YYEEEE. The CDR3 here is CASSYASVTSGTLYF.

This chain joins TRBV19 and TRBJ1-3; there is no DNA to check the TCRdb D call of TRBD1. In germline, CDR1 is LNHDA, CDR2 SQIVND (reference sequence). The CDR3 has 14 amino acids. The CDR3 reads CASSPGNAGNTIYF.

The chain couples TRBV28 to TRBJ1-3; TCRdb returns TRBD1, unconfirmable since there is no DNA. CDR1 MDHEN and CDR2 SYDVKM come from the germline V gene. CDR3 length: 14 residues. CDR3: CASSTGGAGNTIYF.

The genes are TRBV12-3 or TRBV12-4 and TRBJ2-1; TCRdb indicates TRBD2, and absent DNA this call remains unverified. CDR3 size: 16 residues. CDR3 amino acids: CASSLLAGGPYNEQFF.